This T cell receptor (beta chain) was recorded in a study of blood T cell repertoires in COVID-19. Study context: There were acute and convalescent COVID-19 samples, and they came from the United States, Italy and Spain.

CDR3 length equals 11 residues. V lost 3 bases and J lost 8, with 7 bases in between. Germline V CDR1 and CDR2: GTSNPN, SVGIG (reference sequence). Sequenced by immunoSEQ multiplex PCR; TCRdb stores in-frame clones only, minus some. The sample records almost 200,000 clones, approximately 80% being singletons. Followed over time, Seattle patients had been enrolled while infection was active. The specimen sequenced was peripheral blood. V is TRBV30 and J is TRBJ1-4; D not certain. The sequence was collected from a man aged 60 to 75 with COVID-19, enrolled during active disease. The CDR3 sequence: CAWRASEKLFF. The CDR3 DNA is TGTGCCTGGAGGGCCTCAGAAAAACTGTTTTTT.